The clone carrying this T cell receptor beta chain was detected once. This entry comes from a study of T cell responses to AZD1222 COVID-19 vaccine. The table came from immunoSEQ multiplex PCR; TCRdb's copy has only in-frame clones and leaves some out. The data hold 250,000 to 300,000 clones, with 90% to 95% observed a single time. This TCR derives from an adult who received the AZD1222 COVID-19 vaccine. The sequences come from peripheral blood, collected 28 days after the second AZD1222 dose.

The CDR3 region is CASSSWALSSYNEQFF. The CDR3 DNA sequence: TGTGCCAGCAGCTCCTGGGCCCTGAGCTCCTACAATGAGCAGTTCTTC. V is TRBV7-6 and J is TRBJ2-1; D gene unclear. Trimming took off 4 bases at V and 0 bases at J, with 13 bases between the two ends. This CDR3 region has 16 residues. Germline V gene sequence: CDR1 SGHVS, CDR2 FNYEAQ. The full variable domain, its missing parts supplied by reference TRBV7-6 and TRBJ2-1, is GAGVSQSPRYKVTKRGQDVALRCDPISGHVSLYWYRQALGQGPEFLTYFNYEAQQDKSGLPNDRFSAERPEGSISTLTIQRTEQRDSAMYRCASSSWALSSYNEQFFGPGTRLTVL.